One and the same sample provided the 21 T cell receptor beta chains below, sequenced in a study of T cells in Graves' hyperthyroidism and ophthalmopathy. Amplification yielded TCR beta CDR3 regions, with RNA transcripts as the source. HTBI primers were employed in a first-round RT-PCR of the TCR CDR3. TCRdb reprocessed the multiplex PCR reads with MiXCR, giving one entry per CDR3 protein. The repertoire holds 390,000 or so distinct CDR3 sequences, with roughly 14% as singletons. Sequencing was carried out using blood. All receptors derive from a man aged 18 to 29 with Graves' ophthalmopathy.

At least ten counts were recorded for this clonotype. The V gene is TRBV5-5, the J gene TRBJ2-1, with D perhaps assigned TRBD1 or TRBD2 (5 bases each). The CDR3 is made up of 16 amino acids. Trimming took off 4 bases at V and 5 bases at J, with 19 bases between the two ends. Germline CDR1 SGHKS, CDR2 YYEKEE (reference sequence). The CDR3 protein is CASSPRIGTGNNEQFF. CDR3 sequence (DNA): TGTGCCAGCAGCCCGAGGATAGGGACGGGGAACAATGAGCAGTTCTTC.

This chain uses TRBV10-2 with TRBJ1-1; D is unresolved. Trimming took 7 bases from V and 1 from J, leaving 4 bases between them. The CDR3 runs to 11 residues. From germline, CDR1 is WSHSY and CDR2 SAAADI. The CDR3 reads CASTQNTEAFF. DNA of the CDR3: TGCGCCAGCACACAGAACACTGAAGCTTTCTTT.

This clonotype was observed many times. The genes are TRBV12-5 and TRBJ1-2, with 9 bases aligning to TRBD1. This CDR3 contains 12 residues. Trimming removed 9 bases from V and 4 bases from J; junction bases left unmatched: 3. CDR1 is LGHNT, CDR2 FRNRAP, per germline. DNA for the CDR3: TGTGCTAGGGGACAGGGAGGCTATGGCTACACCTTC. Its translation is CARGQGGYGYTF.

This clonotype was seen ten or more times. The rearrangement links TRBV11-2 to TRBJ2-7; no clear D. V was trimmed by 4 bases and J by 4 bases, leaving 8 bases between them. CDR3 size: 12 residues. CDR1 is SGHAT and CDR2 is FQNNGV in the germline V gene. The CDR3 bases are TGTGCCAGCAGCTCGAGAAATTACGAGCAGTACTTC. Translating gives CASSSRNYEQYF.

Notes on this clonotype: A junction end diverges from the germline sequence, so it may reflect a read error. J is TRBJ2-1 and V is TRBV29-1; D gene unclear. Germline V gene sequence: CDR1 SQVTM, CDR2 ANQGSEA. The CDR3 loop spans 9 amino acids. CDR3 sequence (DNA): TGCAGCGTTGAAAACGAGCGGTTCTTC. This sequence encodes CSVENERFF.

The rearrangement joins TRBV11-2 to TRBJ1-6, with 7 bases aligning to TRBD1. The CDR3 is made up of 14 amino acids. Trimming at V came to 0 bases and at J to 10 bases, leaving 3 bases not matched to a gene. Looked up from germline, CDR1 is SGHAT and CDR2 is FQNNGV. In DNA, the CDR3 is TGTGCCAGCAGCTTAGACAGGGGGGACTCACCCCTCCACTTT. As protein: CASSLDRGDSPLHF. Full variable domain (rest looked up from reference TRBV11-2 and TRBJ1-6): EAGVAQSPRYKIIEKRQSVAFWCNPISGHATLYWYQQILGQGPKLLIQFQNNGVVDDSQLPKDRFSAERLKGVDSTLKIQPAKLEDSAVYLCASSLDRGDSPLHFGNGTRLTVT.

This clonotype was seen at least ten times. The V gene is TRBV7-6, the J gene TRBJ1-6, with D hard to call. Trimming removed 3 bases from V and 8 bases from J, with 14 bases in between. The CDR3 is made up of 15 amino acids. CDR1 is SGHVS and CDR2 is FNYEAQ in the germline V gene. The DNA of the CDR3 is TGTGCCAGCAGCTTGATAACGGCCAGGTATTCACCCCTCCACTTT. Its protein product is CASSLITARYSPLHF.

This clonotype has at least ten counts. The chain recombines TRBV12-3 or TRBV12-4 with TRBJ1-5, with D possibly being TRBD1 (6 bases). There are 14 residues in the CDR3. V dropped 3 bases and J dropped 6 bases, with 12 bases sitting between them. In DNA form, the CDR3 reads TGTGCCAGCAGTTTCGGCAGGGGTGGTCAGCCCCAGCATTTT. This encodes CASSFGRGGQPQHF.

This clonotype came up a few times. The rearrangement joins TRBV6-1 to TRBJ2-7, with no clear D. Germline V gene lookup returns CDR1 MNHNS and CDR2 SASEGT. Trimming pared 6 bases from V and 3 bases from J, leaving 15 bases between. The CDR3 covers 14 residues. CDR3 in amino acids: CASSPDGVGYEQYF. The DNA of the CDR3 is TGTGCCAGCAGCCCAGACGGAGTGGGCTACGAGCAGTACTTC.

Ten or more counts support this clonotype. This sequence joins TRBV7-6 and TRBJ2-7, with 8 bases aligning to TRBD1. The CDR3 covers 14 residues. Trimming took 8 bases from V and 4 from J; bases not matched to a gene: 10. The V gene's germline CDR1 is SGHVS and CDR2 FNYEAQ. CDR3 in DNA: TGTGCCAGCTCCGACAGGGGTTATTCATACGAGCAGTACTTC. This encodes CASSDRGYSYEQYF.

This clonotype was seen repeatedly, ten times or more. The V and J genes are TRBV20-1 and TRBJ2-7, with TRBD1 matching 12 bases. J was trimmed by 5 bases and V by 3 bases; bases with no gene match: 5. CDR3 length equals 14 residues. Germline V gene data show CDR1 as DFQATT and CDR2 as SNEGSKA (reference sequence). The CDR3 loop reads CSARPGQGANEQYF. In DNA form, the CDR3 reads TGCAGTGCTAGGCCGGGACAGGGGGCCAACGAGCAGTACTTC.

This chain connects TRBV7-9 to TRBJ1-4; D possibly corresponds to TRBD1 (5 bases). Between the trimmed V and J ends, which lost 6 bases and 4 bases, there was a span of 15 bases. The CDR3 is 15 residues long. In germline, CDR1 is SEHNR, CDR2 FQNEAQ (reference sequence). CDR3 protein: CASRPPGPYNEKLFF. The CDR3, as DNA: TGTGCCAGCAGGCCACCGGGACCGTATAATGAAAAACTGTTTTTT. The whole variable domain, filled in from reference TRBV7-9 and TRBJ1-4, reads DTGVSQNPRHKITKRGQNVTFRCDPISEHNRLYWYRQTLGQGPEFLTYFQNEAQLEKSRLLSDRFSAERPKGSFSTLEIQRTEQGDSAMYLCASRPPGPYNEKLFFGSGTQLSVL.

The rearrangement joins TRBV7-9 to TRBJ2-7; D may be TRBD1 (6 bases). There are 13 residues in the CDR3. Trimming pared 5 bases from V and 5 bases from J, leaving 13 bases between. Looked up from germline, CDR1 is SEHNR and CDR2 is FQNEAQ (reference sequence). The CDR3 loop is CASSEQGSDEQYF. The CDR3 DNA sequence: TGTGCCAGCAGCGAACAGGGTAGCGACGAGCAGTACTTC.

The V gene is TRBV24-1, the J gene TRBJ1-1, with a possible D match to TRBD1 (6 bases). V gave up 11 bases and J gave up 0 bases, with 15 bases separating them. This CDR3 region has 14 residues. Germline CDR1 is KGHDR and CDR2 is SFDVKD. CDR3 in DNA: TGTGCCATCCGAAAGGGACACCTGAACACTGAAGCTTTCTTT. Translated, it gives CAIRKGHLNTEAFF.

The chain carries TRBV5-1 and TRBJ1-4; 10 bases agree with TRBD1. CDR1 and CDR2 (germline): SGHRS, YFSETQ. V gave up 5 bases and J gave up 7 bases; unmatched junction bases: 2. The CDR3 totals 13 residues. CDR3 DNA sequence: TGCGCCAGCAGGACAGGGGGCCGTGAAAAACTGTTTTTT. This gives the protein CASRTGGREKLFF.

This clonotype was counted at least ten times. This chain uses TRBV12-3 or TRBV12-4 with TRBJ2-1; D remains unclear. This CDR3 has 14 amino acids. Trimming removed 3 bases at V and 2 bases at J, with 8 bases between. The CDR3 nucleotides are TGTGCCAGCAGTTTCGGTTCAACCTACAATGAGCAGTTCTTC. Residues: CASSFGSTYNEQFF.

The sample holds many counts of this clonotype. The junction departs from germline at one end; a sequencing error may be responsible. The chain is built from TRBV7-9 and TRBJ1-2; D not certain. There are 12 residues in the CDR3. Germline values: CDR1 SEHNR, CDR2 FQNEAQ (reference sequence). The DNA of the CDR3 is TGCGTAAGGGCACCGACTAACTATGGCTACACCTTC. Residues: CVRAPTNYGYTF. The full variable domain, rest sourced from reference TRBV7-9 and TRBJ1-2, is DTGVSQNPRHKITKRGQNVTFRCDPISEHNRLYWYRQTLGQGPEFLTYFQNEAQLEKSRLLSDRFSAERPKGSFSTLEIQRTEQGDSAMYLCVRAPTNYGYTFGSGTRLTVV.

The J gene is TRBJ2-2, the V gene TRBV30, with TRBD2 matching 10 bases. Germline V gene sequence: CDR1 GTSNPN, CDR2 SVGIG (reference sequence). The V segment lost 4 bases and the J segment 6 bases; nucleotides outside the gene matches: 5. This CDR3 region has 14 residues. The chain's CDR3 is CAWTSGGGPGELFF. The CDR3, as DNA: TGTGCCTGGACCAGCGGGGGGGGGCCCGGGGAGCTGTTTTTT.

This clonotype was seen more than once but under ten times. V and J are TRBV3-1 and TRBJ2-1; D remains unclear. CDR1 is LGHDT, CDR2 YNNKEL, per germline (reference sequence). This CDR3 contains 16 residues. V was pared by 1 base and J by 0 bases, with 10 bases between. CDR3 region: CASSQVSMSSYNEQFF. The CDR3 region has the DNA TGTGCCAGCAGCCAAGTTTCCATGAGCTCCTACAATGAGCAGTTCTTC.

Comments on this clonotype: This may stem from a read error, because a much larger clone lies one nucleotide away. The rearrangement joins TRBV12-3 or TRBV12-4 to TRBJ2-1; D uncertain. The CDR3 length is 12 residues. The germline V and J ends were trimmed by 7 bases and 10 bases, with 14 bases remaining between them. This CDR3 reads CASTRGPLEQFF. In DNA, the CDR3 is TGTGCCAGCACCCGAGGCCCCCTGGAGCAGTTCTTC.

This clonotype was seen at least ten times. The chain joins TRBV7-8 to TRBJ2-3; 7 bases are a match to TRBD2. This CDR3 region has 16 residues. In germline, CDR1 is SGHVS, CDR2 FQNEAQ. J was trimmed by 0 bases and V by 6 bases; bases with no gene match: 9. The CDR3 DNA reads TGTGCCAGCAGAGAACCGGGACTAACTAGCACAGATACGCAGTATTTT. This gives the protein CASREPGLTSTDTQYF.